A selection of T cell receptor beta chains follows, all from one sample in a study of T cells after yellow fever vaccination. TCRdb ran MiXCR on the 5' RACE reads and lists one entry per CDR3 protein. This table has 600,000 to 750,000 distinct CDR3 sequences, 9% to 15% appearing once. Sequenced here: PBMCs, sampled on the day of the yellow fever booster vaccination. The receptor set was obtained from a man aged 30 to 39 who received the YFV17D yellow fever vaccine. Both conserved end residues are trimmed from each CDR3. A D gene is named only where the DNA matches it firmly.

j_gene: TRBJ2-3; v_gene: TRBV7-9; d_gene: TRBD2; CDR3aa: ASSYPGTSSDTQY
j_gene: TRBJ1-5; v_gene: TRBV20-1; d_gene: TRBD1; CDR3aa: SAVAGQHWAQPQH
j_gene: TRBJ2-1; v_gene: TRBV4-2; d_gene: TRBD2; CDR3aa: ASSQPGLAGVEQF
j_gene: TRBJ2-5; v_gene: TRBV6-6; d_gene: -; CDR3aa: ALGQARKETQY
j_gene: TRBJ2-4; v_gene: TRBV6-1; d_gene: TRBD2; CDR3aa: ASRSLTSGAKNIQY
j_gene: TRBJ1-1; v_gene: TRBV9; d_gene: -; CDR3aa: ASSVDSKAGTEAF
j_gene: TRBJ1-5; v_gene: TRBV5-6; d_gene: -; CDR3aa: ASSLVGENQPQH
j_gene: TRBJ2-3; v_gene: TRBV10-3; d_gene: -; CDR3aa: AISGSDTQY
j_gene: TRBJ2-7; v_gene: TRBV6-2/TRBV6-3; d_gene: -; CDR3aa: ASSPSGKFGEQY
j_gene: TRBJ2-2; v_gene: TRBV15; d_gene: TRBD1; CDR3aa: ATSREGGITGELF
j_gene: TRBJ2-5; v_gene: TRBV5-1; d_gene: -; CDR3aa: ASSEGPEGQETQY
j_gene: TRBJ2-3; v_gene: TRBV3-1; d_gene: TRBD1; CDR3aa: ASRTGGWTDTQY
j_gene: TRBJ2-3; v_gene: TRBV5-1; d_gene: -; CDR3aa: ASSSDSWYSAGSSQY
j_gene: TRBJ2-7; v_gene: TRBV28; d_gene: -; CDR3aa: ASSWLYEQY
j_gene: TRBJ2-5; v_gene: TRBV10-3; d_gene: -; CDR3aa: AISGTSPQETQY
j_gene: TRBJ2-1; v_gene: TRBV7-8; d_gene: -; CDR3aa: ASSSTSSYNEQF
j_gene: TRBJ2-1; v_gene: TRBV5-6; d_gene: TRBD2; CDR3aa: ASSSTREGPHNEQF
j_gene: TRBJ2-1; v_gene: TRBV29-1; d_gene: TRBD1; CDR3aa: SVDPGQGAYNEQF